A selection of T cell receptor beta chains follows, all from one sample in a study of blood T cell repertoires in COVID-19. The assay was immunoSEQ multiplex PCR, and TCRdb's table has in-frame clones only and misses some. In the table there are 250,000 or so clones, roughly 87% of which are singletons. Sequencing was performed on peripheral blood. The receptors were sampled from a woman younger than 45 with acute or convalescent COVID-19. The CDR3 runs from the conserved cysteine through the conserved F or W. The order of the fields is D gene, J gene, clone size, V gene, CDR3 protein, CDR3 DNA. D genes are given only for firm matches. The listing skips clone size in some rows; elsewhere it reads once, few, many or a size class.

d_gene: .
j_gene: TRBJ2-7
abundance: .
v_gene: TRBV7-9
CDR3aa: CASSLTSFEQYF
CDR3nt: TGTGCCAGCAGCCTTACTAGTTTCGAGCAGTACTTC

d_gene: TRBD1
j_gene: TRBJ1-5
abundance: .
v_gene: TRBV12-5
CDR3aa: CASGLEGAGNQPQHF
CDR3nt: TGTGCTAGTGGTTTGGAGGGGGCTGGTAATCAGCCCCAGCATTTT

d_gene: .
j_gene: TRBJ2-1
abundance: .
v_gene: TRBV19
CDR3aa: CASARAGTINEQFF
CDR3nt: TGTGCCAGCGCCAGGGCTGGGACAATAAATGAGCAGTTCTTC

d_gene: TRBD2
j_gene: TRBJ2-1
abundance: .
v_gene: TRBV11-3
CDR3aa: CASSPPGLADNEQFF
CDR3nt: TGTGCCAGCAGCCCCCCCGGACTAGCGGACAATGAGCAGTTCTTC

d_gene: TRBD1
j_gene: TRBJ2-5
abundance: .
v_gene: TRBV30
CDR3aa: CAWSVTRGQGETQYF
CDR3nt: TGTGCCTGGAGTGTAACCCGCGGACAGGGAGAGACCCAGTACTTC

d_gene: .
j_gene: TRBJ2-1
abundance: once
v_gene: TRBV19
CDR3aa: CASTARLSSYNEQFF
CDR3nt: TGTGCCAGTACCGCAAGACTTAGCTCCTACAATGAGCAGTTCTTC

d_gene: .
j_gene: TRBJ2-3
abundance: .
v_gene: TRBV18
CDR3aa: CASSPRSGSTDTQYF
CDR3nt: TGTGCCAGCTCACCACGGAGCGGGAGCACAGATACGCAGTATTTT

d_gene: TRBD2
j_gene: TRBJ2-7
abundance: .
v_gene: TRBV14
CDR3aa: CASSIRVAGAEQYF
CDR3nt: TGTGCCAGCAGTATCAGGGTAGCGGGGGCCGAGCAGTACTTC

d_gene: .
j_gene: TRBJ2-1
abundance: .
v_gene: TRBV6-5
CDR3aa: CASSYAAGRNEQFF
CDR3nt: TGTGCCAGCAGTTACGCGGCAGGGAGGAATGAGCAGTTCTTC

d_gene: TRBD1
j_gene: TRBJ2-1
abundance: .
v_gene: TRBV5-4
CDR3aa: CASSLGTGRSSYNEQFF
CDR3nt: TGTGCCAGCAGCTTGGGGACAGGGCGAAGCTCCTACAATGAGCAGTTCTTC

d_gene: .
j_gene: TRBJ2-2
abundance: once
v_gene: TRBV6-4
CDR3aa: CASSSGLDTGELFF
CDR3nt: TGTGCCAGCAGTTCCGGGTTGGACACCGGGGAGCTGTTTTTT

d_gene: .
j_gene: TRBJ1-2
abundance: .
v_gene: TRBV29-1
CDR3aa: CSVDSRAHYGYTF
CDR3nt: TGCAGCGTTGATTCCAGGGCCCACTATGGCTACACCTTC

d_gene: TRBD2
j_gene: TRBJ2-1
abundance: .
v_gene: TRBV5-3
CDR3aa: CARSPGTGTSGSPYNEQFF
CDR3nt: TGTGCCAGAAGCCCAGGGACGGGGACTAGCGGGAGTCCCTACAATGAGCAGTTCTTC

d_gene: TRBD1
j_gene: TRBJ1-3
abundance: .
v_gene: TRBV6-5
CDR3aa: CASSSRGLGGNTIYF
CDR3nt: TGTGCCAGCAGTTCCAGGGGGCTAGGAGGAAACACCATATATTTT

d_gene: TRBD1
j_gene: TRBJ2-5
abundance: .
v_gene: TRBV19
CDR3aa: CASSSAGGPQETQYF
CDR3nt: TGTGCCAGTAGTTCGGCAGGGGGTCCCCAAGAGACCCAGTACTTC

d_gene: .
j_gene: TRBJ2-7
abundance: few
v_gene: TRBV7-2
CDR3aa: CASSLRGHEQYF
CDR3nt: TGTGCCAGCAGCTTAAGGGGCCACGAGCAGTACTTC

d_gene: TRBD1
j_gene: TRBJ2-7
abundance: .
v_gene: TRBV5-4
CDR3aa: CASSMGQLEQYF
CDR3nt: TGTGCCAGCAGCATGGGACAGCTCGAGCAGTACTTC

d_gene: TRBD1
j_gene: TRBJ2-7
abundance: .
v_gene: TRBV15
CDR3aa: CATGLDRGYEQYF
CDR3nt: TGTGCCACCGGGCTGGACAGGGGTTACGAGCAGTACTTC

d_gene: .
j_gene: TRBJ2-3
abundance: .
v_gene: TRBV6-2/TRBV6-3
CDR3aa: CASSLRRGPRLITQYF
CDR3nt: TGTGCCAGCAGTTTACGGCGGGGGCCCCGCCTAATTACGCAGTATTTT

d_gene: .
j_gene: TRBJ2-1
abundance: .
v_gene: TRBV30
CDR3aa: CAWSVLGTYYNEQFF
CDR3nt: TGTGCCTGGAGTGTACTCGGGACTTACTACAATGAGCAGTTCTTC

d_gene: .
j_gene: TRBJ2-7
abundance: .
v_gene: TRBV24-1
CDR3aa: CATSDVGRAGNQYF
CDR3nt: TGTGCCACCAGTGACGTGGGAAGGGCGGGAAATCAGTACTTC

d_gene: .
j_gene: TRBJ1-3
abundance: .
v_gene: TRBV2
CDR3aa: CASSDGSFTGNTIYF
CDR3nt: TGTGCCAGCAGTGACGGGTCTTTCACTGGAAACACCATATATTTT

d_gene: TRBD2
j_gene: TRBJ2-6
abundance: once
v_gene: TRBV4-2
CDR3aa: CASSQEWLAGHSGANVLTF
CDR3nt: TGTGCCAGCAGCCAAGAATGGCTAGCGGGCCACTCTGGGGCCAACGTCCTGACTTTC

d_gene: .
j_gene: TRBJ1-6
abundance: .
v_gene: TRBV9
CDR3aa: CASSPRTDSYSPLHF
CDR3nt: TGTGCCAGCAGCCCTCGGACAGACTCATATTCACCCCTCCACTTT

d_gene: .
j_gene: TRBJ1-3
abundance: .
v_gene: TRBV19
CDR3aa: CASSGGAGNTIYF
CDR3nt: TGTGCCAGTAGTGGCGGGGCTGGAAACACCATATATTTT

d_gene: TRBD2
j_gene: TRBJ2-1
abundance: .
v_gene: TRBV6-2/TRBV6-3
CDR3aa: CASSGLAGGGEQFF
CDR3nt: TGTGCCAGCAGTGGACTAGCGGGAGGGGGGGAGCAGTTCTTC

d_gene: .
j_gene: TRBJ1-1
abundance: .
v_gene: TRBV30
CDR3aa: CAWRQDMNTEAFF
CDR3nt: TGTGCCTGGAGACAGGACATGAACACTGAAGCTTTCTTT

d_gene: .
j_gene: TRBJ2-2
abundance: .
v_gene: TRBV13
CDR3aa: CASHSWAGENTGELFF
CDR3nt: TGTGCCAGCCACTCCTGGGCCGGGGAAAACACCGGGGAGCTGTTTTTT